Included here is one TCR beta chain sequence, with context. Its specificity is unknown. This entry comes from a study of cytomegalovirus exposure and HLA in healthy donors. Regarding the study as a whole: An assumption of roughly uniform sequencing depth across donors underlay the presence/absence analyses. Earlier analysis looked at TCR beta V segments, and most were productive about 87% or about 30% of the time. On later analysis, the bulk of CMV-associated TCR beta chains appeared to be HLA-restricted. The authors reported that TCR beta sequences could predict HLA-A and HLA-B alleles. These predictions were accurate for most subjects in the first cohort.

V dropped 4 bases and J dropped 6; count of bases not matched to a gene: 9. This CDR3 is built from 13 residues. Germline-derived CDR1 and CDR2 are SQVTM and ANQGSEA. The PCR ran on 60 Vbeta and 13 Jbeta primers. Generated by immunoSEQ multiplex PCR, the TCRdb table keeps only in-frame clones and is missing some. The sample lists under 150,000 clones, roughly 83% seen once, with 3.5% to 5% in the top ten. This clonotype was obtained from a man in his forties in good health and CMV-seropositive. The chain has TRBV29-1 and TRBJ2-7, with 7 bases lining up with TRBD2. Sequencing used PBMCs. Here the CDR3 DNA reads TGCAGCGTTGGGGGCCAGGGAGGGCTCGAGCAGTACTTC. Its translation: CSVGGQGGLEQYF.